What follows are 31 T cell receptor beta chains derived from one specimen sequenced in a study of T cell changes during pregnancy in multiple sclerosis. This table comes from immunoSEQ multiplex PCR, and its TCRdb copy is limited to in-frame clones, with some not included. The data hold some 41,000 clones, with roughly 93% observed a single time. The sequenced sample was PBMCs (not recorded whether the cells were cultured). These receptors came from a female donor with multiple sclerosis, enrolled in a pregnancy study.

V is TRBV27 and J is TRBJ1-1; 7 bases are a match to TRBD1. Germline trimming cut 6 bases from V and 5 bases from J; bases unmatched to any gene: 12. CDR3 length equals 15 residues. CDR1 is MNHEY, CDR2 SMNVEV, per germline (reference sequence). CDR3 region: CASRAGAGGSTEAFF. CDR3 in DNA: TGTGCCAGCAGGGCGGGCGCAGGGGGTAGTACTGAAGCTTTCTTT.

V usage is TRBV5-5 and J usage is TRBJ1-4; 9 positions agree with TRBD1. The CDR3 is made up of 17 amino acids. The J segment lost 11 bases and the V segment lost 4 bases, leaving 18 bases of the junction unmatched. CDR1 is SGHKS and CDR2 is YYEKEE in the germline V gene (reference sequence). CDR3 amino acids: CASSQNRLGTGSGKLFF. CDR3 in DNA: TGTGCCAGCAGCCAGAACAGGCTAGGGACAGGGAGTGGCAAACTGTTTTTT.

The chain employs TRBV4-3 and TRBJ2-7; 8 nucleotides line up with TRBD1. CDR1 and CDR2 from the germline V gene are LGHNA and YSLEER. The CDR3 is made up of 15 amino acids. Losses at the gene ends were 2 bases for V and 2 bases for J; bases not matched to a gene: 5. In DNA form, the CDR3 reads TGCGCCAGCAGCCAACTCACAGGGGGAACCTACGAGCAGTACTTC. It translates to CASSQLTGGTYEQYF.

There are a few counts of this clone. This sequence joins TRBV5-1 and TRBJ2-7, with D possibly TRBD1 on 7 matching bases. V was clipped by 4 bases and J by 6 bases, with 14 bases between them. CDR1 and CDR2 from the germline V gene are SGHRS and YFSETQ. CDR3 size: 13 residues. CDR3 DNA: TGCGCCAGCAGCCCAGGGGGGCTCCTCGAGCAGTACTTC. It specifies CASSPGGLLEQYF. Full variable domain (missing parts from reference TRBV5-1 and TRBJ2-7): KAGVTQTPRYLIKTRGQQVTLSCSPISGHRSVSWYQQTPGQGLQFLFEYFSETQRNKGNFPGRFSGRQFSNSRSEMNVSTLELGDSALYLCASSPGGLLEQYFGPGTRLTVT.

The chain couples TRBV30 to TRBJ2-7, with a weak D call TRBD1 (6 bases). Germline values: CDR1 GTSNPN, CDR2 SVGIG (reference sequence). Trimming shortened V by 2 bases and J by 2 bases, and 10 bases separated the two germline ends. The CDR3 runs 13 residues. The CDR3 DNA reads as TGTGCCTGGAGTCTGGGACATGCCTACGAGCAGTACTTC. Amino acid sequence: CAWSLGHAYEQYF.

V gene TRBV7-9 combines with J gene TRBJ2-5; D gene ambiguous. Germline CDR1 is SEHNR and CDR2 is FQNEAQ (reference sequence). CDR3 length: 16 residues. Deletions cut 1 base from V and 3 bases from J, with 15 bases between. The CDR3 DNA reads as TGTGCCAGCAGCTTAGGCATCGGTCAGTTGGAAGAGACCCAGTACTTC. Its protein product is CASSLGIGQLEETQYF. The full variable domain, completed using reference TRBV7-9 and TRBJ2-5, is DTGVSQNPRHKITKRGQNVTFRCDPISEHNRLYWYRQTLGQGPEFLTYFQNEAQLEKSRLLSDRFSAERPKGSFSTLEIQRTEQGDSAMYLCASSLGIGQLEETQYFGPGTRLLVL.

The genes are TRBV5-1 and TRBJ2-1, with a weak D call TRBD2 (5 bases). V gave up 0 bases and J gave up 6 bases, with 13 bases separating them. The CDR3 runs to 15 residues. Germline CDR1 is SGHRS and CDR2 is YFSETQ. Here the CDR3 reads CASSLVGDRGNEQFF. The CDR3 DNA is TGCGCCAGCAGCTTGGTCGGAGACCGGGGCAATGAGCAGTTCTTC. Full variable domain (rest looked up from reference TRBV5-1 and TRBJ2-1): KAGVTQTPRYLIKTRGQQVTLSCSPISGHRSVSWYQQTPGQGLQFLFEYFSETQRNKGNFPGRFSGRQFSNSRSEMNVSTLELGDSALYLCASSLVGDRGNEQFFGPGTRLTVL.

CDR3 in DNA: TGTGCCAGCAGCTTATATCAGGGGGCAAATGAGCAGTACTTC. Protein product: CASSLYQGANEQYF. This chain links TRBV5-6 with TRBJ2-7; TRBD1 matches 8 bases. Germline lookup yields CDR1 SGHDT and CDR2 YYEEEE. The CDR3 runs to 14 residues. V lost 2 bases and J lost 7; bases outside the gene matches: 8. Based on the CDR3 plus reference TRBV5-6 and TRBJ2-7, the full variable domain is DAGVTQSPTHLIKTRGQQVTLRCSPKSGHDTVSWYQQALGQGPQFIFQYYEEEERQRGNFPDRFSGHQFPNYSSELNVNALLLGDSALYLCASSLYQGANEQYFGPGTRLTVT.

This clone was found a few times. The chain has TRBV6-4 and TRBJ2-2; D is perhaps TRBD1 (6 bases). This CDR3 spans 13 amino acids. V was cut by 4 bases and J by 5 bases, with 8 bases left in between. Germline CDR1 MRHNA, CDR2 SNTAGT. This CDR3 reads CASSVTGTGELFF. For the CDR3, the DNA is TGTGCCAGCAGTGTCACAGGGACCGGGGAGCTGTTTTTT.

J is TRBJ2-7 and V is TRBV7-2; D might be TRBD2 (6 bases). CDR3 length: 16 residues. Trimming left V 3 bases short and J 3 bases short, with 18 bases between. In germline, CDR1 is SGHTA, CDR2 FQGNSA. The CDR3, as DNA: TGTGCCAGCAGCTTGAACGGGGCGGGAAGAAGCTACGAGCAGTACTTC. Protein sequence: CASSLNGAGRSYEQYF.

A single count supports this clone. V gene TRBV5-4 combines with J gene TRBJ1-1, with D uncertain. The CDR3 has 14 residues. Germline CDR1 SGHNT, CDR2 YYREEE (reference sequence). The V gene lost 3 bases and the J gene lost 3 bases, with 12 bases spanning the gap. CDR3 in DNA: TGTGCCAGCAGCTATGACCGAGTCTACACTGAAGCTTTCTTT. Translating gives CASSYDRVYTEAFF.

The chain recombines TRBV29-1 with TRBJ2-1; the D gene is possibly TRBD2 (5 bases). V was pared by 4 bases and J by 1 base, with 11 bases between. Per the germline V gene, CDR1 is SQVTM and CDR2 is ANQGSEA. This CDR3 has 14 residues. The CDR3 DNA is TGCAGCGTTGGCGCTAGCCCGTCCTACAATGAGCAGTTCTTC. This gives the protein CSVGASPSYNEQFF.

With respect to this clone: The sample contains more than one DNA sequence encoding this CDR3. The V and J genes are TRBV30 and TRBJ2-7; the D is unclear. Per the germline V gene, CDR1 is GTSNPN and CDR2 is SVGIG (reference sequence). This CDR3 has 14 amino acids. The V end lost 5 bases, the J end lost 0 bases, and 14 bases lay between the germline ends. Here the CDR3 DNA reads TGTGCCTGGGAGACTGGCCCCAGCTCCTACGAGCAGTACTTC. This sequence encodes CAWETGPSSYEQYF. The variable domain in full, completed from reference TRBV30 and TRBJ2-7, reads SQTIHQWPATLVQPVGSPLSLECTVEGTSNPNLYWYRQAAGRGLQLLFYSVGIGQISSEVPQNLSASRPQDRQFILSSKKLLLSDSGFYLCAWETGPSSYEQYFGPGTRLTVT.

The gene calls are TRBV7-9 and TRBJ1-3; possible D gene TRBD1, 6 bases. Germline CDR1 is SEHNR and CDR2 is FQNEAQ (reference sequence). Trimming took 4 bases from V and 2 from J, leaving 12 bases between them. This CDR3 has 15 amino acids. In DNA form, the CDR3 reads TGTGCCAGCAGCTCCCCCAGGGGCCCTGGAAACACCATATATTTT. It is translated as CASSSPRGPGNTIYF.

The V gene is TRBV7-3, the J gene TRBJ2-1; 8 bases match TRBD2. With V trimmed by 4 bases and J by 5 bases, 7 bases remained unmatched. Per germline, CDR1 SGHTA and CDR2 FQGTGA. The CDR3 runs to 15 residues. The DNA of the CDR3 is TGTGCCAGCAGCTCCCTGCGGGGGGACCACAATGAGCAGTTCTTC. Translating gives CASSSLRGDHNEQFF. The whole variable domain, filled in from reference TRBV7-3 and TRBJ2-1, reads GAGVSQTPSNKVTEKGKYVELRCDPISGHTALYWYRQSLGQGPEFLIYFQGTGAADDSGLPNDRFFAVRPEGSVSTLKIQRTERGDSAVYLCASSSLRGDHNEQFFGPGTRLTVL.

The chain carries TRBV5-4 and TRBJ1-5; D possibly corresponds to TRBD1 (6 bases). CDR1 SGHNT and CDR2 YYREEE come from the germline V gene (reference sequence). Trimming stripped 4 bases from V and 0 bases from J, with 14 bases between. The CDR3 is 16 amino acids. The CDR3 nucleotides are TGTGCCAGCAGCATAGGACAGAGCCCTAGCAATCAGCCCCAGCATTTT. Translation: CASSIGQSPSNQPQHF.

The chain has TRBV10-3 and TRBJ1-1; 8 nucleotides match TRBD1. This CDR3 region has 16 residues. Germline trimming cut 7 bases from V and 1 base from J; bases unmatched to any gene: 11. Per the germline V gene, CDR1 is ENHRY and CDR2 is SYGVKD. The CDR3 here is CAIIEVDRGANTEAFF. The CDR3 DNA follows: TGTGCCATCATCGAGGTAGACAGGGGAGCGAACACTGAAGCTTTCTTT.

The chain carries TRBV9 and TRBJ2-7; possible D gene TRBD2, 6 bases. CDR1 and CDR2 from the germline V gene are SGDLS and YYNGEE. V lost 1 base and J 5 bases, leaving 13 bases between the germline ends. The CDR3 extends over 14 amino acids. DNA for the CDR3: TGTGCCAGCAGCGTACACGGGAGAACCGACGAGCAGTACTTC. Its translation: CASSVHGRTDEQYF.

The count of this clone is one. The chain joins TRBV2 to TRBJ2-1; D unclear. Trimming left V 5 bases short and J 3 bases short, with 8 bases between. The germline V gene has CDR1 SNHLY and CDR2 FYNNEI. The CDR3 is 13 residues long. CDR3 loop: CASSPARYNEQFF. The CDR3 DNA sequence: TGTGCCAGCAGTCCAGCCCGCTACAATGAGCAGTTCTTC.

The chain has TRBV9 and TRBJ1-4, with 11 bases aligning to TRBD1. Looked up from germline, CDR1 is SGDLS and CDR2 is YYNGEE. The CDR3 has 15 residues. The junction had 3 bases not matched to a gene; V was cut back by 0 bases and J by 8 bases. The DNA of the CDR3 is TGTGCCAGCAGCGTAGGGACAGGGGGCAGCGAAAAACTGTTTTTT. The encoded protein is CASSVGTGGSEKLFF.

The genes are TRBV4-3 and TRBJ1-1; TRBD1 might be the D (5 bases). The V end was cut by 1 base, the J end by 0 bases, with 9 bases between. The CDR3 sequence is 15 residues long. The germline gives CDR1 LGHNA, CDR2 YSLEER. Here the CDR3 DNA reads TGCGCCAGCAGCCAAGGGGCAGGGTTGAACACTGAAGCTTTCTTT. It is translated as CASSQGAGLNTEAFF.

This clone was seen once. The chain combines TRBV6-5 with TRBJ2-2; possibly TRBD1 for D (6 bases). The germline V gene has CDR1 MNHEY and CDR2 SVGAGI. Trimming removed 9 bases from V and 6 bases from J, with 17 bases in between. The CDR3 is 14 amino acids. The CDR3 sequence: CASEQGGLAGELFF. CDR3 bases: TGTGCCAGTGAACAGGGCGGATTGGCCGGGGAGCTGTTTTTT.

This chain uses TRBV19 with TRBJ1-5; 7 bases are a match to TRBD1. This CDR3 contains 16 residues. Looked up from germline, CDR1 is LNHDA and CDR2 is SQIVND (reference sequence). Trimming cost V 8 bases and J 5 bases; bases outside gene matches: 15. CDR3 DNA sequence: TGTGCCAGTTCCTTAAAAGGAGGGGGCACGGATCAGCCCCAGCATTTT. Its translation: CASSLKGGGTDQPQHF.

This chain connects TRBV28 to TRBJ2-6; D is possibly TRBD2 (5 bases). The V gene's germline CDR1 is MDHEN and CDR2 SYDVKM. V was shortened by 7 bases and J by 1 base, with 17 bases between the two germline ends. The CDR3 runs to 17 residues. The CDR3 coding sequence is TGTGCCAGCACCGGAGGTCTGAGATGGTCTGGGGCCAACGTCCTGACTTTC. Translation gives CASTGGLRWSGANVLTF. Supplemented by reference TRBV28 and TRBJ2-6, the full variable domain reads DVKVTQSSRYLVKRTGEKVFLECVQDMDHENMFWYRQDPGLGLRLIYFSYDVKMKEKGDIPEGYSVSREKKERFSLILESASTNQTSMYLCASTGGLRWSGANVLTFGAGSRLTVL.

V is TRBV7-9 and J is TRBJ2-3, with 10 bases fitting TRBD1. V lost 2 bases to trimming and J lost 2 bases; unmatched junction nucleotides: 7. This CDR3 contains 17 residues. Germline-derived CDR1 and CDR2 are SEHNR and FQNEAQ (reference sequence). CDR3 coding DNA: TGTGCCAGCAGCTTAAATACCGGGACAGGGGCCACAGATACGCAGTATTTT. Its protein product is CASSLNTGTGATDTQYF.

The rearrangement uses TRBV11-2 and TRBJ1-2; tentatively, D is TRBD1 (6 bases). The germline V and J ends were trimmed by 1 base and 4 bases, with 13 bases remaining between them. Germline values: CDR1 SGHAT, CDR2 FQNNGV. The CDR3 runs to 15 residues. In DNA, the CDR3 is TGTGCCAGCAGCTTAGGACAGGAGCCGGCCTATGGCTACACCTTC. It codes for CASSLGQEPAYGYTF.

The chain employs TRBV7-2 and TRBJ2-7; D is perhaps TRBD2 (5 bases). CDR1 is SGHTA and CDR2 is FQGNSA in the germline V gene. The length of the CDR3 is 15 residues. V was trimmed by 1 base and J by 3 bases, leaving 13 bases between them. In DNA form, the CDR3 reads TGTGCCAGCAGCTTAGTTAGAGGGTTTGGCTACGAGCAGTACTTC. Amino acid sequence: CASSLVRGFGYEQYF.

The chain links TRBV10-1 to TRBJ1-1, with D perhaps matching TRBD1 (5 bases). The CDR3 runs to 12 residues. The V end lost 6 bases, the J end lost 5 bases, and 10 bases lay between the germline ends. CDR1 and CDR2 from the germline V gene are WNHNN and SYGVQD (reference sequence). CDR3 residues: CASSTGRTEAFF. In nucleotides, the CDR3 is TGCGCCAGCAGCACAGGACGGACTGAAGCTTTCTTT.

This clone has just a few counts. V usage is TRBV7-9 and J usage is TRBJ1-2; 8 bases fit TRBD1. Germline loops: CDR1 SEHNR, CDR2 FQNEAQ (reference sequence). The CDR3 covers 14 residues. V lost 3 bases and J lost 4; bases outside the gene matches: 4. CDR3 DNA sequence: TGTGCCAGCAGCTTGCGGACAGGGCCCTATGGCTACACCTTC. Protein sequence: CASSLRTGPYGYTF.

The V gene is TRBV6-4, the J gene TRBJ1-2; D remains ambiguous. Germline lookup yields CDR1 MRHNA and CDR2 SNTAGT. This CDR3 is 15 amino acids long. Trimming shortened V by 2 bases and J by 1 base, and 11 bases separated the two germline ends. The chain's CDR3 is CASSDGTVGNYGYTF. The CDR3 nucleotides read TGTGCCAGCAGTGACGGAACCGTGGGTAACTATGGCTACACCTTC.

The CDR3 region has the DNA TGCGCCAGCAGCCAACAAGGGTACTCTGGAAACACCATATATTTT. It encodes CASSQQGYSGNTIYF. This chain connects TRBV4-3 to TRBJ1-3; D call uncertain. The V gene's germline CDR1 is LGHNA and CDR2 YSLEER. The CDR3 has 15 residues. The ends were cut back, 2 bases at V and 0 bases at J, with 8 bases in the middle.